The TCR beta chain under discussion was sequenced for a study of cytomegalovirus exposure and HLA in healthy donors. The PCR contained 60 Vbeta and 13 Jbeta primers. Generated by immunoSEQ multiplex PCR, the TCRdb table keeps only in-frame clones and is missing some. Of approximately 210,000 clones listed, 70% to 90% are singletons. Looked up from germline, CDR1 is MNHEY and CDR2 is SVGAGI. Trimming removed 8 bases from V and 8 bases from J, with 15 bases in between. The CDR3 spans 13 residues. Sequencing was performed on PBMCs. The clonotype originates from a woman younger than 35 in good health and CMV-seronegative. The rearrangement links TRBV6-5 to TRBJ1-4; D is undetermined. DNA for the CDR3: TGTGCCAGCTGGACTGGCGGAGGAGAAAAACTGTTTTTT. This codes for CASWTGGGEKLFF.